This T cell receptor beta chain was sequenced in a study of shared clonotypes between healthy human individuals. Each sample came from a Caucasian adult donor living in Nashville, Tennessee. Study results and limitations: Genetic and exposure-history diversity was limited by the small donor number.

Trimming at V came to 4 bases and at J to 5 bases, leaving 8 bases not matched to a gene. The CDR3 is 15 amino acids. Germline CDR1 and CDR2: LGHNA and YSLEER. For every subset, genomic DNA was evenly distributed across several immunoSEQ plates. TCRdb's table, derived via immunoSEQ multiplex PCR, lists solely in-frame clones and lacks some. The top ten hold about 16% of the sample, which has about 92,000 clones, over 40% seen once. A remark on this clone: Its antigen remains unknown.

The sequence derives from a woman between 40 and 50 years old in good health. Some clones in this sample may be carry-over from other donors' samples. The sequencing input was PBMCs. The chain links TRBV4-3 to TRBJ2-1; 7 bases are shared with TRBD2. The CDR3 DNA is TGCGCCAGCAGCCTATCCCTAGCGGATAACAATGAGCAGTTCTTC. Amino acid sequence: CASSLSLADNNEQFF.